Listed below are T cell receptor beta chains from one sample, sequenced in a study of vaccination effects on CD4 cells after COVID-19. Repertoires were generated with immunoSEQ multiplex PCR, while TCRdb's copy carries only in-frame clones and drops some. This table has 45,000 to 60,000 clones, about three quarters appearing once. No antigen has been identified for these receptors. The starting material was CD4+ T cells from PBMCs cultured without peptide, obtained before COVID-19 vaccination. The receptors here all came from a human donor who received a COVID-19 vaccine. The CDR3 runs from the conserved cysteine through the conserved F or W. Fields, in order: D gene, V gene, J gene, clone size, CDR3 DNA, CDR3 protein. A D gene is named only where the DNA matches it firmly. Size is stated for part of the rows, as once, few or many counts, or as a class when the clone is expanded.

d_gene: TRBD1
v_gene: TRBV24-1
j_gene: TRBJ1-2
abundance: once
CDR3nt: TGTGCCACCAGTGATTTCCCGACAGGGAACTATGGCTACACCTTC
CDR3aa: CATSDFPTGNYGYTF

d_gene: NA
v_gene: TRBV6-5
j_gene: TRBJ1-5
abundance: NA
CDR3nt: TGTGCCAGCAGTCAGCAGGGGCCCAATCAGCCCCAGCATTTT
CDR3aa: CASSQQGPNQPQHF

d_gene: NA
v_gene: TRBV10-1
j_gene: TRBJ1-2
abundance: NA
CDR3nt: TGCGCCAGCATGGGGGGGGGCAGATCTAACTATGGCTACACCTTC
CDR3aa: CASMGGGRSNYGYTF

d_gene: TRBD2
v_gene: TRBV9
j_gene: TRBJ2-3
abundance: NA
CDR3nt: TGTGCCAGCAGCACCCAGGAGCGACTAGCGGGGGGAACAGATACGCAGTATTTT
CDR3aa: CASSTQERLAGGTDTQYF

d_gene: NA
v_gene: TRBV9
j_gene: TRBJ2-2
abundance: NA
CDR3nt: TGTGCCAGCAGCGTAGCTGAAGGGTCAAGAGGGGAGCTGTTTTTT
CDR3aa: CASSVAEGSRGELFF

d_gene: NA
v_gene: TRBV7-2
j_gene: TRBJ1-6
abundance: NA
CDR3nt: TGTGCCAGCAGTGGGCTCGGGGGGCGGTCACCCCTCCACTTT
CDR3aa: CASSGLGGRSPLHF

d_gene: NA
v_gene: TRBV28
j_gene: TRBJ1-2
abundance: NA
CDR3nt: TGTGCCAGCAGTCCCCGACAGATGTATGGCTACACCTTC
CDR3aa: CASSPRQMYGYTF

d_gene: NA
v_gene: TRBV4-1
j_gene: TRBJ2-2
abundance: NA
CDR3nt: TGCGCCAGCAGCCCCCCCGGGGGACAGCACACCGGGGAGCTGTTTTTT
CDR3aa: CASSPPGGQHTGELFF

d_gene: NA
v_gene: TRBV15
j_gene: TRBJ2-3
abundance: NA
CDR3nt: TGTGCCACCAGCATTACAGATACGCAGTATTTT
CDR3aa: CATSITDTQYF

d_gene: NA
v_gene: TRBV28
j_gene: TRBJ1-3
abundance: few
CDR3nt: TGTGCCAGCAGTGTAGGAAACACCATATATTTT
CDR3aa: CASSVGNTIYF

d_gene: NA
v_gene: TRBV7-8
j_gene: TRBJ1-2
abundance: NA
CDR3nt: TGTGCCAGCAGCTTAGTACAATCGGGATATGGCTACACCTTC
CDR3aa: CASSLVQSGYGYTF

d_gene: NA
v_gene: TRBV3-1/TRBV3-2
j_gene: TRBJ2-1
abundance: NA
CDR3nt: TGTGCCAGCAGCTCTACAACCGGGGGCAATGAGCAGTTCTTC
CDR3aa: CASSSTTGGNEQFF

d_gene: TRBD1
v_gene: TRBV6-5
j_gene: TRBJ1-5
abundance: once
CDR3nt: TGTGCCAGCAGCTTGGGACAGTTGAATCAGCCCCAGCATTTT
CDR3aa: CASSLGQLNQPQHF

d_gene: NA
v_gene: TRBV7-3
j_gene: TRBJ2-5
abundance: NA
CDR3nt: TGTGCCAGCAGCCCGGTCGGCTCCCCAGAGACCCAGTACTTC
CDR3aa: CASSPVGSPETQYF

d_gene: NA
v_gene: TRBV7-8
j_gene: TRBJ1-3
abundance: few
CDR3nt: TGTGCCAGCAGCCCGTCAGGAAACACCATATATTTT
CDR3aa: CASSPSGNTIYF

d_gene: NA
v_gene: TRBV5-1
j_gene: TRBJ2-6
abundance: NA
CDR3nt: TGCGCCAGCAGCTCTGGAGGGCAGGGGTCCAAATCTGGGGCCAACGTCCTGACTTTC
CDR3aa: CASSSGGQGSKSGANVLTF

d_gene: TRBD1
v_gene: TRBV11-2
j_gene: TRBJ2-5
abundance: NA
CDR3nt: TGTGCCAGCAGCCCAGGCCGAGACAGGGGCCAAGAGACCCAGTACTTC
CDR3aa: CASSPGRDRGQETQYF

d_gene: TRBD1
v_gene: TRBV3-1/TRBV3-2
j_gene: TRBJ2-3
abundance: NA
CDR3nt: TGTGCCAGCAGCGGACAGGTCCTGGGCACAGATACGCAGTATTTT
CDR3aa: CASSGQVLGTDTQYF

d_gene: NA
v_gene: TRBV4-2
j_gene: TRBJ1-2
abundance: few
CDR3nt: TGTGCCAGCAGCCAAGACCCGACAGCTAACTATGGCTACACCTTC
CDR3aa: CASSQDPTANYGYTF

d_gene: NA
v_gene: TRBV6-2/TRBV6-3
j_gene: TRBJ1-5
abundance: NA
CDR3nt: TGTGCCAGCAGTTACCCCGGGAATAGCAATCAGCCCCAGCATTTT
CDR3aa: CASSYPGNSNQPQHF

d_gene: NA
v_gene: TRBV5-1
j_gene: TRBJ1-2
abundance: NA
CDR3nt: TGCGCCAGCAGACCAGGACAGACCTACTATGGCTACACCTTC
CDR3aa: CASRPGQTYYGYTF

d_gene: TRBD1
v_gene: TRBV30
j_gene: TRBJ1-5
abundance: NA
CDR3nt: TGTGCCTGGAGCACAGGGGAGGTAGGCAATCAGCCCCAGCATTTT
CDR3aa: CAWSTGEVGNQPQHF

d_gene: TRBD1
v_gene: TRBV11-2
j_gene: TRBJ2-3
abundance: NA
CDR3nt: TGTGCCAGCACCCCGGTTGCCATCCGGGGACAGGGGATGACAGATACGCAGTATTTT
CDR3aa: CASTPVAIRGQGMTDTQYF

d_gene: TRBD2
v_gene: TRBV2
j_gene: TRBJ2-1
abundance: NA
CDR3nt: TGTGCCAGCAGAGGGCTAGCGGGGGGCGGAGAGCAGTTCTTC
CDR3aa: CASRGLAGGGEQFF

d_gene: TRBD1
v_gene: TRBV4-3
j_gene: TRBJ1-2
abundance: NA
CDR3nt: TGCGCCAGCAGCCAGGTTGGACAGGGGTATTATGGCTACACCTTC
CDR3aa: CASSQVGQGYYGYTF

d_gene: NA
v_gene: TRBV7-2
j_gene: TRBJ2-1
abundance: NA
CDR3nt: TGTGCCAGCAGCTTTTGGCGGGGAAAACCTCGCCGCTCCTACAATGAGCAGTTCTTC
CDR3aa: CASSFWRGKPRRSYNEQFF

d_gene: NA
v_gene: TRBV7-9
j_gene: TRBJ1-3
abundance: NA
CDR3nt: TGTGCCAGCAGCTTAACCAGGGGACCTGGAAACACCATATATTTT
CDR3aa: CASSLTRGPGNTIYF

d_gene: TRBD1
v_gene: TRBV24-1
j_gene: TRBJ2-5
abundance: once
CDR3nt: TGTGCCACCAGTGATACTGCAGGGGGCCCCCAAGAGACCCAGTACTTC
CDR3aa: CATSDTAGGPQETQYF

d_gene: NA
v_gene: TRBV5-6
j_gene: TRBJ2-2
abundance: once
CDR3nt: TGTGCCAGCAGCTTGGTACCACTCGCGAACACCGGGGAGCTGTTTTTT
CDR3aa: CASSLVPLANTGELFF